Listed below are T cell receptor beta chains from one sample, sequenced in a study of Graves' ophthalmopathy and Graves' hyperthyroidism. Each CDR3 protein gets one entry after TCRdb re-called the multiplex PCR reads with MiXCR. The sample contains approximately 1.2 million distinct CDR3 sequences, about 40% of which appear only once. Material: peripheral blood or thyroid tissue (not recorded which). All receptors derive from an adult man with Graves' hyperthyroidism. CDR3s leave out the opening cysteine and the closing phenylalanine or tryptophan. A D gene is named only where the DNA matches it firmly.

j_gene	v_gene	d_gene	CDR3aa
TRBJ2-5	TRBV7-3	NA	ASSPSALAGRETQY
TRBJ2-5	TRBV20-1	NA	SARSRIATGGTQPQY
TRBJ1-2	TRBV6-2/TRBV6-3	NA	ASKEGSRGYT
TRBJ1-2	TRBV4-1	NA	ASSQVHRKGYGYT
TRBJ1-5	TRBV11-2	NA	ASSPQVNPNQPQH
TRBJ1-1	TRBV7-2	NA	ASSQREGPSTEAF
TRBJ1-2	TRBV6-6	NA	ASWRGDYGYT
TRBJ1-2	TRBV20-1	NA	SAGGGYEGKNYGYT
TRBJ2-7	TRBV12-3/TRBV12-4	NA	ASSPQETTYEQY
TRBJ1-6	TRBV12-3/TRBV12-4	TRBD1	ASKGQGVISPLH
TRBJ2-7	TRBV6-5	TRBD1	ASSYRDSDTYEQY
TRBJ2-7	TRBV9	TRBD2	ASSLPSGSSYEQY
TRBJ1-5	TRBV24-1	NA	ATSDPTPGVAGNQPQH
TRBJ2-3	TRBV19	NA	ASRGRGRDTQY
TRBJ1-5	TRBV10-3	TRBD1	AIRGGQGEDQPQH
TRBJ2-7	TRBV7-9	TRBD1	ASREPGQGAEQY
TRBJ2-7	TRBV7-2	NA	ASSLLGEGTNYEQY
TRBJ1-2	TRBV10-3	NA	AISDEDTTNYGYT
TRBJ1-1	TRBV20-1	NA	SASAGGMNTEAF
TRBJ1-1	TRBV25-1	NA	ARSMNTEAF
TRBJ1-5	TRBV5-5	NA	ASTTSTANQPQH
TRBJ1-1	TRBV12-3/TRBV12-4	NA	ASSHPRGGPTSTEAF
TRBJ1-1	TRBV6-5	NA	ASSVRREGTEAF
TRBJ1-5	TRBV4-1	NA	ASSPPHRGNQPQH
TRBJ2-7	TRBV5-1	TRBD2	ASRPGLASSYEQY
TRBJ2-7	TRBV20-1	TRBD2	SARDRLSGVYEQY
TRBJ1-2	TRBV19	TRBD1	ATSDRGDYGYT
TRBJ1-5	TRBV2	NA	ASSEAQVLTGIAGNQPQH
TRBJ1-1	TRBV19	NA	ASSIVAPPRTEAF
TRBJ2-7	TRBV11-2	TRBD1	ASSEADRDSSYEQY